This is a list of T cell receptor beta chains from one sample in a study of blood T cell repertoires in COVID-19. TCRdb's table, derived via immunoSEQ multiplex PCR, lists solely in-frame clones and lacks some. The profile shows some 200,000 clones, around 82% of them singletons. Sequencing input: peripheral blood. The receptors were gathered from a woman in her 70s with acute or convalescent COVID-19. Both conserved end residues are part of each CDR3. The D gene is left open where the match is weak. The size field is filled for only some rows; it gives once, few, many or a size class.

D	V	J	size	CDR3	DNA
.	TRBV9	TRBJ1-4	many	CASSAQIGVDNEKLFF	TGTGCCAGCAGCGCGCAGATCGGGGTGGACAATGAAAAACTGTTTTTT
TRBD2	TRBV29-1	TRBJ2-4	.	CSVDSGGNIQYF	TGCAGCGTTGATTCCGGGGGGAACATTCAGTACTTC
TRBD1	TRBV28	TRBJ2-7	.	CASSLTGQGAYEQYF	TGTGCCAGCAGCCTAACGGGACAGGGGGCTTACGAGCAGTACTTC
TRBD1	TRBV19	TRBJ1-2	few	CASRTPGQANYGYTF	TGTGCCAGTAGGACGCCGGGACAGGCGAACTATGGCTACACCTTC
.	TRBV5-4	TRBJ1-6	.	CASSLGQGGRSPLHF	TGTGCCAGCAGCTTGGGGCAGGGAGGACGGTCACCCCTCCACTTT
TRBD2	TRBV5-6	TRBJ2-7	.	CASSPMGGVPREQYF	TGTGCCAGCAGCCCTATGGGAGGGGTTCCAAGGGAGCAGTACTTC
TRBD2	TRBV7-9	TRBJ2-1	.	CASSFIGLAGVEQFF	TGTGCCAGCAGCTTTATTGGACTAGCGGGAGTTGAGCAGTTCTTC
TRBD1	TRBV3-1/TRBV3-2	TRBJ2-2	.	CASSQGLRQGDTGELFF	TGTGCCAGCAGCCAAGGGTTGAGACAGGGGGACACCGGGGAGCTGTTTTTT
TRBD2	TRBV27	TRBJ2-1	.	CASSSLSLAGARYNEQFF	TGTGCCAGCAGTTCCCTATCCCTAGCGGGAGCCCGGTACAATGAGCAGTTCTTC
.	TRBV18	TRBJ1-1	.	CASSHTHGSEAFF	TGTGCCAGCTCACACACCCATGGGAGTGAAGCTTTCTTT
TRBD1	TRBV11-2	TRBJ2-2	few	CASSHGPGQVRTGELFF	TGTGCCAGCAGCCACGGTCCGGGACAGGTCCGAACCGGGGAGCTGTTTTTT
TRBD1	TRBV7-8	TRBJ2-5	.	CASSETGGQTQYF	TGTGCCAGCAGCGAAACAGGGGGTCAGACCCAGTACTTC
TRBD1	TRBV5-1	TRBJ1-2	medium-sized	CASSLTGGLYGYTF	TGCGCCAGCAGCTTAACAGGGGGTCTCTATGGCTACACCTTC
TRBD2	TRBV7-7	TRBJ2-2	.	CASSLVAGTNTGELFF	TGTGCTAGCAGCTTAGTAGCGGGGACGAACACCGGGGAGCTGTTTTTT
.	TRBV5-1	TRBJ1-6	.	CASSLAYNSPLHF	TGCGCCAGCAGCTTGGCTTATAATTCACCCCTCCACTTT
TRBD1	TRBV5-5	TRBJ1-1	few	CASSLAGRVTGTEGDEAFF	TGTGCCAGCAGCTTGGCCGGACGGGTGACGGGGACAGAAGGGGATGAAGCTTTCTTT
.	TRBV5-1	TRBJ1-5	few	CASSPGENQPQHF	TGCGCCAGCAGCCCCGGGGAAAATCAGCCCCAGCATTTT
.	TRBV15	TRBJ2-4	.	CATSEGGRLAKNIQYF	TGTGCCACCAGCGAAGGAGGAAGACTAGCCAAAAACATTCAGTACTTC
.	TRBV18	TRBJ2-6	.	CASSAASGANVLTF	TGTGCCAGCTCGGCCGCAAGTGGGGCCAACGTCCTGACTTTC
.	TRBV5-6	TRBJ1-2	.	CASSLEAAGYTF	TGTGCCAGCAGCTTGGAGGCGGCTGGCTACACCTTC
.	TRBV19	TRBJ1-6	.	CASRVTGTGNSPLHF	TGTGCCAGTAGAGTGACGGGTACGGGTAATTCACCCCTCCACTTT
.	TRBV6-5	TRBJ1-1	.	CASRLRGRNTEAFF	TGTGCCAGCAGACTCAGGGGTCGGAACACTGAAGCTTTCTTT
.	TRBV28	TRBJ1-1	.	CASGSWEGGNTEAFF	TGTGCCAGCGGAAGTTGGGAGGGAGGGAACACTGAAGCTTTCTTT
.	TRBV18	TRBJ1-6	once	CASSPGTHNSPLHF	TGTGCCAGCTCACCCGGGACTCATAATTCACCCCTCCACTTT
TRBD1	TRBV10-2	TRBJ2-7	.	CASRNPGGTYEQYF	TGCGCCAGCAGGAACCCAGGGGGAACCTACGAGCAGTACTTC
TRBD2	TRBV2	TRBJ2-7	.	CASRDRAGGPVQYF	TGTGCCAGCAGGGACAGAGCGGGAGGGCCGGTGCAGTACTTC
.	TRBV6-5	TRBJ2-2	.	CASTNGGPGTGELFF	TGTGCCAGCACCAACGGGGGGCCCGGCACCGGGGAGCTGTTTTTT
.	TRBV2	TRBJ1-5	.	CASSDRGQDQPQHF	TGTGCCAGCAGTGACAGGGGTCAGGATCAGCCCCAGCATTTT
TRBD2	TRBV19	TRBJ2-5	few	CASRDLTSGETQYF	TGTGCCAGTAGGGACCTTACTAGCGGGGAGACCCAGTACTTC
TRBD1	TRBV28	TRBJ2-7	.	CASTRDSYEQYF	TGTGCCAGCACCCGGGACAGCTACGAGCAGTACTTC
.	TRBV10-3	TRBJ1-1	.	CATRAGANTEAFF	TGTGCCACCCGGGCAGGGGCGAACACTGAAGCTTTCTTT
TRBD2	TRBV24-1	TRBJ2-3	.	CATSDSSGRATDTQYF	TGTGCCACCAGTGACTCCAGCGGGAGAGCCACAGATACGCAGTATTTT
TRBD2	TRBV5-4	TRBJ2-3	.	CASSTRTSGRPDTQYF	TGTGCCAGCAGCACCCGGACTAGCGGGAGGCCCGATACGCAGTATTTT
TRBD2	TRBV7-9	TRBJ2-3	.	CASSSGLAGGTDTQYF	TGTGCCAGCAGCTCCGGACTAGCGGGAGGTACAGATACGCAGTATTTT
TRBD1	TRBV28	TRBJ2-7	.	CASSRDRVGVREQYF	TGTGCCAGCAGTAGGGACAGGGTAGGGGTTCGGGAGCAGTACTTC
.	TRBV28	TRBJ2-7	.	CASSLTSSYEQYF	TGTGCCAGCAGCCTCACTAGCAGTTACGAGCAGTACTTC
.	TRBV7-3	TRBJ1-3	.	CASSLSGGSGNTIYF	TGTGCCAGCAGCTTATCAGGAGGCTCTGGAAACACCATATATTTT
TRBD2	TRBV29-1	TRBJ2-1	.	CSASGSGYNEQFF	TGCAGCGCTAGCGGGAGCGGGTACAATGAGCAGTTCTTC
TRBD2	TRBV29-1	TRBJ2-5	.	CSFALAGETQYF	TGCAGCTTTGCTCTAGCGGGAGAGACCCAGTACTTC
.	TRBV10-3	TRBJ2-1	.	CAISEGERRDNEQFF	TGTGCCATCAGTGAGGGGGAGCGGAGGGACAATGAGCAGTTCTTC